These 16 T cell receptor beta chains came from one sample sequenced in a study of control samples from healthy donors and cancer patients. Here immunoSEQ multiplex PCR was the method, and the copy in TCRdb shows in-frame clones only, minus some. Here the sample spans approximately 220,000 clones, 90% to 95% being singletons. The sequenced sample was blood. Source of these receptors: a man between 50 and 59 years old in good health.

The chain couples TRBV18 to TRBJ2-1; D tentatively reads TRBD1 or TRBD2 (6 bases each). The length of the CDR3 is 14 residues. V lost 7 bases, J lost 1 base, and 11 bases lay in between. Looked up from germline, CDR1 is KGHSH and CDR2 is LQKENI. CDR3 residues: CASFVGGSYNEQFF. The CDR3 DNA reads as TGTGCCAGCTTCGTAGGGGGGTCCTACAATGAGCAGTTCTTC.

The chain is built from TRBV6-5 and TRBJ1-2, with a weak D call TRBD1 (5 bases). Germline loops: CDR1 MNHEY, CDR2 SVGAGI. V lost 2 bases to trimming and J lost 8 bases, with 21 bases between them. This CDR3 comprises 16 residues. This chain's CDR3 is CASSYTTDLVRNGYTF. In DNA form, the CDR3 reads TGTGCCAGCAGTTACACGACAGATTTAGTCAGAAACGGCTACACCTTC.

The rearrangement links TRBV25-1 to TRBJ2-7; D gene uncertain. This CDR3 has 14 amino acids. V was cut by 1 base and J by 3 bases, with 10 bases left in between. Germline lookup yields CDR1 MGHDK and CDR2 SYGVNS. DNA of the CDR3: TGTGCCAGCAGTGAATCAGACACGTTCTACGAGCAGTACGTC. This encodes CASSESDTFYEQYV.

This chain links TRBV6-5 with TRBJ1-2; D remains ambiguous. Per germline, CDR1 MNHEY and CDR2 SVGAGI. Trimming left V 7 bases short and J 0 bases short, with 9 bases between. The CDR3 runs 13 residues. The CDR3 reads CASNNRANYGYTF. As DNA, the CDR3 is TGTGCCAGCAATAACCGGGCTAACTATGGCTACACCTTC.

The chain has TRBV5-1 and TRBJ1-2; D not resolved. The CDR3 has 13 residues. V lost 0 bases and J lost 5, with 8 bases in between. The germline V gene encodes CDR1 SGHRS and CDR2 YFSETQ. Written as DNA, the CDR3 is TGCGCCAGCAGCTTGGCTCCCCATTATGGCTACACCTTC. Its protein product is CASSLAPHYGYTF.

This sequence joins TRBV11-3 and TRBJ2-2; TRBD2 matches 9 bases. Trimming took 7 bases from V and 0 from J; bases not matched to a gene: 3. Germline assignment: CDR1 SGHNT and CDR2 YENEEA. CDR3 size: 15 residues. DNA for the CDR3: TGTGCCAGCACGACTAGCGGTGCGAACACCGGGGAGCTGTTTTTT. Translation gives CASTTSGANTGELFF.

About this clone: The germline gene is not matched at one end of the junction; a read error may be the cause. The DNA for the CDR3 is TGTGCCAGCAGCCAAGCCCTGATAGGAAAACATGGCTGCACCTTC. Amino acid sequence: CASSQALIGKHGCTF. The rearrangement uses TRBV3-1 (or the pseudogene TRBV3-2) and TRBJ1-2; D gene ambiguous. The germline V gene has CDR1 LGHDT and CDR2 YNNKEL (reference sequence). CDR3 size: 15 residues.

The chain couples TRBV7-9 to TRBJ1-5; D unclear. The length of the CDR3 is 13 residues. V was pared by 5 bases and J by 3 bases, with 8 bases between. Per germline, CDR1 SEHNR and CDR2 FQNEAQ (reference sequence). Here the CDR3 reads CASSLNNNQPQHF. The CDR3 bases are TGTGCCAGCAGCCTTAACAACAATCAGCCCCAGCATTTT.

This clone appeared a single time. The rearrangement uses TRBV12-3 or TRBV12-4 and TRBJ2-3, with D unclear. The CDR3 length is 11 residues. V was clipped by 1 base and J by 6 bases, with 2 bases between them. CDR3 DNA sequence: TGTGCCAGCAGTTTAGGGGATACGCAGTATTTT. Its translation: CASSLGDTQYF.

The V and J genes are TRBV15 and TRBJ2-7; D is perhaps TRBD1 or TRBD2 (7 bases each). The germline V and J ends were trimmed by 2 bases and 10 bases, with 12 bases remaining between them. Looked up from germline, CDR1 is LNHNV and CDR2 is YYDKDF (reference sequence). The CDR3 totals 12 residues. CDR3: CATSRIRGGQYF. The CDR3 bases are TGTGCCACCAGCAGAATCAGGGGGGGTCAGTACTTC.

The chain employs TRBV11-2 and TRBJ1-3; D not resolved. The CDR3 is made up of 18 amino acids. Trimming left V 2 bases short and J 2 bases short, with 19 bases between. Germline CDR1 and CDR2: SGHAT and FQNNGV. The DNA for the CDR3 is TGTGCCAGCAGCTTATGGGTCGGCAGCCTCAAGGCTGGAAACACCATATATTTT. This codes for CASSLWVGSLKAGNTIYF.

V usage is TRBV20-1 and J usage is TRBJ2-1, with 13 bases identical to TRBD2. The CDR3 runs to 16 residues. Germline V gives CDR1 DFQATT, CDR2 SNEGSKA (reference sequence). Losses at the gene ends were 3 bases for V and 5 bases for J; bases not matched to a gene: 7. The CDR3 DNA is TGCAGTGCTAGTACTAGCGGGGGGGCTCGGAACAATGAGCAGTTCTTC. It translates to CSASTSGGARNNEQFF.

The V call is TRBV5-6, the J call TRBJ2-1, with a possible D match to TRBD1 (5 bases). V was clipped by 2 bases and J by 4 bases, with 16 bases between them. CDR1 and CDR2 (germline): SGHDT, YYEEEE. This CDR3 is built from 16 residues. The CDR3 region is CASSFRWLGDYNEQFF. CDR3 DNA sequence: TGTGCCAGCAGCTTTCGGTGGCTAGGGGATTACAATGAGCAGTTCTTC. Based on the CDR3 plus reference TRBV5-6 and TRBJ2-1, the full variable domain is DAGVTQSPTHLIKTRGQQVTLRCSPKSGHDTVSWYQQALGQGPQFIFQYYEEEERQRGNFPDRFSGHQFPNYSSELNVNALLLGDSALYLCASSFRWLGDYNEQFFGPGTRLTVL.

The chain has TRBV28 and TRBJ1-5; D gene unclear. The germline V gene encodes CDR1 MDHEN and CDR2 SYDVKM. CDR3 size: 12 residues. Deletions cut 6 bases from V and 4 bases from J, with 7 bases between. The CDR3 nucleotides read TGTGCCAGCAGCAAATTAAATCAGCCCCAGCATTTT. It encodes CASSKLNQPQHF.

The genes are TRBV5-1 and TRBJ2-2; no clear D. V lost 4 bases and J 3 bases, leaving 13 bases between the germline ends. CDR1 and CDR2 from the germline V gene are SGHRS and YFSETQ. The CDR3 spans 15 residues. The CDR3 coding sequence is TGCGCCAGCAGCCTCTCAACTGGGGACACCGGGGAGCTGTTTTTT. Amino acid sequence: CASSLSTGDTGELFF. Using reference TRBV5-1 and TRBJ2-2 for the parts outside the CDR3, the full variable domain is KAGVTQTPRYLIKTRGQQVTLSCSPISGHRSVSWYQQTPGQGLQFLFEYFSETQRNKGNFPGRFSGRQFSNSRSEMNVSTLELGDSALYLCASSLSTGDTGELFFGEGSRLTVL.

This clone is a singleton in its sample. Other DNA sequences within the sample encode an identical CDR3. J is TRBJ2-7 and V is TRBV7-2; perhaps TRBD1 as D (5 bases). V lost 5 bases and J lost 3, with 8 bases in between. Germline CDR1 is SGHTA and CDR2 is FQGNSA. The CDR3 length is 12 residues. The CDR3 DNA sequence: TGTGCCAGCAGCCTGGACAACTACGAGCAGTACTTC. Translation gives CASSLDNYEQYF.